This record looks at one TCR beta chain sequence and its context. The specificity of this receptor is unknown. Base qualities are missing; no much larger clone stands one base away. This record belongs to a study of blood T cells in healthy people across ages (dated by TCRdb to 2013 to 2016). About the investigation overall: In model experiments, template switching captured about one uniquely barcoded TCR beta cDNA molecule for every two T cells. To track age-related changes in TCR beta repertoire diversity, the study relied on deep sequencing normalized with unique cDNA molecular identifiers. The donors were divided into four age groups: young (average approximately 17 years), middle-aged (around 37), aged (approximately 59) and long-lived (about 80). To avoid experimental bias, donors of different ages were randomly spread across the sequencing lanes. Using the same blood draw, the study looked at two additional independent replicas of 1 million unique cDNA reads for two donors, one aged 18 to 30 and the other aged 80 or older.

Library construction relied on 5' RACE. Data came from an Illumina HiSeq 2500. The second PCR ran for about 7 to 11 cycles and used a J-beta primer mix along with a sample-barcoded 5' primer. Each TCR beta cDNA molecule received a unique molecular identifier from a template-switch 5' adaptor carrying 12 random nucleotides. Each sample yielded at least 3 million CDR3-containing paired-end reads. First-strand cDNA synthesis was performed from all RNA using the Mint cDNA synthesis kit, with priming by a TRBC-specific oligonucleotide. Following uracil-DNA glycosylase treatment, a first 18-cycle PCR with universal primers M1SS and BC2_uni_R was performed on all cDNA. Regarding the original processing steps: Normalization of each sample was performed by random selection of 1 million high-quality reads, each carrying a distinct molecular identifier. Instead of being binned into consensus sequences, reads with shared molecular identifiers were discarded. MiTCR, with a Q25 quality threshold and the strictest error-elimination algorithm, was used for CDR3 identification, clonotype clustering and error correction. Lower-bound total TCR beta diversity was estimated with a nonparametric unseen species model using Euler transformation. TCRdb trimmed the raw reads at Q25, called clones with MiXCR and kept productive beta chains. Rows are combined by CDR3 protein, so each entry shows the most common genes and DNA. It is TCRdb's table, rather than the study itself, that gives the V and J calls and clone size. Present in this sample are roughly 730,000 distinct CDR3 sequences, 45% to 70% of which were seen just once. The ten largest make up roughly 25% of the sample.

From cysteine to phenylalanine, the CDR3 is 15 amino acids long. The entry retains the CDR3 DNA only, 45 bases that are in frame from base 1. The germline V gene encodes CDR1 MNHEY and CDR2 SVGAGI. V and J lose 3 bases and 0 bases, and a span of 11 bases separates them. The donors were roughly 38 Caucasian individuals from Russia, aged 6 to 90 years, who were systemically healthy. Approximately 9.3 milliliters of peripheral blood were drawn from each donor into EDTA-treated Vacutainer tubes. PBMCs were isolated by Ficoll-Paque density-gradient centrifugation, with at least 7 million obtained per sample. Trizol reagent was used to extract total RNA from PBMCs, with at least 6 micrograms per sample. The percentages of naive CD45RAhigh/CD27high T cells were determined by flow cytometry on a PBMC aliquot from every donor. Study-wide findings and limitations: Observed TCR beta diversity correlated strongly with the percentage of naive T cells measured by flow cytometry. Estimates of total diversity based on one million sequenced T cells were regarded as lower bounds and as underestimates. Because profiling used bulk unsorted PBMCs, naive and antigen-experienced compartments could not be compared conclusively. The CMV infection status of donors was not known, potentially confounding age-related changes in expanded clonotypes. As age increased, observed TCR beta diversity per million T cells dropped in a roughly linear way, and a significant reduction was already evident by age 40. Compared with the aged group, the long-lived group had more naive CD4+ T cells, fewer expanded clones and increased TCR diversity, a pattern suggesting age selection.

The chain was built from TRBV6-5 and TRBJ1-1; too little of a D gene remains to name it. The sequencing input was blood. This receptor was identified in a man aged 35 to 55 in good health. The nucleotides read TGTGCCAGCAGTTATACAAACCCCATGAACACTGAAGCTTTCTTT. This yields the protein CASSYTNPMNTEAFF.